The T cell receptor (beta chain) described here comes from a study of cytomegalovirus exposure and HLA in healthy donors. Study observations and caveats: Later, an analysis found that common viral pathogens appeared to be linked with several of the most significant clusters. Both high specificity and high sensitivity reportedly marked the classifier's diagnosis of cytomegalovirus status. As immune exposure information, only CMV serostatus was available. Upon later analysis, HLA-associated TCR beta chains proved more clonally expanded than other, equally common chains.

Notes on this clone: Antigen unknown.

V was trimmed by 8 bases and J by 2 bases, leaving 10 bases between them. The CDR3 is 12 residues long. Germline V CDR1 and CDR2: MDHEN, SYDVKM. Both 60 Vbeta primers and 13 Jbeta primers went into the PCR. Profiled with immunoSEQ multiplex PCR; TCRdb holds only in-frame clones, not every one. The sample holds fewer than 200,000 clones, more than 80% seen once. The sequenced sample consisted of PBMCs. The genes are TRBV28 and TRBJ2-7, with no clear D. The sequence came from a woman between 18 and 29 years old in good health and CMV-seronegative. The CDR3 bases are TGTGCCAGCCGGGTACGGCCCTACGAGCAGTACTTC. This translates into CASRVRPYEQYF.